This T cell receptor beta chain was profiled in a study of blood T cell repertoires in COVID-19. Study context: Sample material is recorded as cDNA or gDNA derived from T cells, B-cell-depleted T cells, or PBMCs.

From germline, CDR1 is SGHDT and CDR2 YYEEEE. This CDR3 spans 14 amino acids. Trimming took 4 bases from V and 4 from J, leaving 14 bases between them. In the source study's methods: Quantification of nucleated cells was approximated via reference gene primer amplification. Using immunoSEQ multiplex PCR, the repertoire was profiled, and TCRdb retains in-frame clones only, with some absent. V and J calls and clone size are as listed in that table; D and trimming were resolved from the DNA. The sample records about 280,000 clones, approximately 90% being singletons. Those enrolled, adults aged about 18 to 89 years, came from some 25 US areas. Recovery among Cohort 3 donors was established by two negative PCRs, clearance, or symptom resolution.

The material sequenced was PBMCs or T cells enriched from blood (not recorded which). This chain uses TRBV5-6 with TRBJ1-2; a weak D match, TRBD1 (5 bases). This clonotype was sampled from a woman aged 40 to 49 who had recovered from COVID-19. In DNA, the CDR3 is TGTGCCAGCAGCGGGCAGGGCTACAGCTATGGCTACACCTTC. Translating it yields CASSGQGYSYGYTF. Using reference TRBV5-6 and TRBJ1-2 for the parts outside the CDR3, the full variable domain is DAGVTQSPTHLIKTRGQQVTLRCSPKSGHDTVSWYQQALGQGPQFIFQYYEEEERQRGNFPDRFSGHQFPNYSSELNVNALLLGDSALYLCASSGQGYSYGYTFGSGTRLTVV.